The present T cell receptor (beta chain) was sequenced within a study of T cell repertoires in chronic hepatitis B (dated by TCRdb to about 2019). Library prep was done by the immunoSEQ multiplex PCR assay. This is the immuneACCESS table as TCRdb keeps it, with only in-frame sequences that have V and J called. A part of the clones is gone; compared with another copy, unresolved V genes explain less than half, and the rest is unexplained. The sample table holds about 620 clones, of which around 84% were seen once. The top ten constitute approximately 15% of the sample. V trim: 0 bases; J trim: 7 bases; unmatched bases: 6. The CDR3, cysteine through phenylalanine, is 15 amino acids long. The entry retains the CDR3 DNA only, 45 bases that are in frame from base 1. Taken from the germline V gene, the CDR1 and CDR2 loops are SGHRS and YFSETQ. As to this clone: Its antigen remains unidentified. Base quality data are lacking; no much larger clone is found one base away.

The sequenced sample was total CD8+ T cells from PBMCs. The chain is made from TRBV5-1 and TRBJ2-1, with 8 bases in between that match TRBD1. The sequence was collected from a human donor with chronic hepatitis B virus infection. CDR3 region: CASSLGQGASNEQFF. The sequenced DNA: TGCGCCAGCAGCTTGGGTCAGGGGGCGTCTAATGAGCAGTTCTTC.